The 25 T cell receptor beta chains presented below share a single source sample, sequenced in a study of T cells after yellow fever vaccination. TCRdb used MiXCR to reprocess the 5' RACE reads, holding one entry per CDR3 protein. The sample shows 500,000 to 650,000 distinct CDR3 sequences, 12% of them seen only once. Sequences were derived from PBMCs, sampled on the day of the yellow fever booster vaccination. These receptors all come from a man under 40 who received the YFV17D yellow fever vaccine.

This clonotype was found many times. This rearrangement joins TRBV7-2 to TRBJ2-1; 10 bases match TRBD2. The length of the CDR3 is 16 residues. With 5 bases clipped from V and 8 bases from J, the junction kept 12 bases outside the gene matches. The germline gives CDR1 SGHTA, CDR2 FQGNSA. CDR3 sequence: CASSDPPASGSDEQFF. In nucleotides, the CDR3 is TGTGCCAGCAGCGACCCCCCGGCTAGCGGGAGCGATGAGCAGTTCTTC.

V usage is TRBV7-9 and J usage is TRBJ1-1, with D tentatively TRBD1 (5 bases). V was clipped by 5 bases and J by 10 bases, with 11 bases between them. The CDR3 is 11 residues long. The V gene's germline CDR1 is SEHNR and CDR2 FQNEAQ (reference sequence). CDR3 sequence: CASSQWDLAFF. The CDR3 nucleotides are TGTGCCAGCAGCCAATGGGACTTAGCTTTCTTT.

V usage is TRBV4-3 and J usage is TRBJ2-3, with D hard to call. CDR3 length equals 16 residues. Per the germline V gene, CDR1 is LGHNA and CDR2 is YSLEER. Deletions cut 4 bases from V and 7 bases from J, with 21 bases between. The CDR3 DNA reads TGCGCCAGCAGCCGGTCCTTCGGATCGGGTTTGTATACGCAGTATTTT. Translating gives CASSRSFGSGLYTQYF.

This clonotype has more than one count but fewer than ten. The chain links TRBV12-3 or TRBV12-4 to TRBJ2-5; D unresolved. This CDR3 comprises 13 residues. The V end lost 5 bases, the J end lost 1 base, and 8 bases lay between the germline ends. CDR3 amino acids: CASSRVFQETQYF. CDR3 nucleotides: TGTGCCAGCAGTCGGGTTTTCCAAGAGACCCAGTACTTC.

This clonotype was seen repeatedly, ten times or more. The J gene is TRBJ2-7, the V gene TRBV12-3 or TRBV12-4; D possibly corresponds to TRBD2 (6 bases). The CDR3 totals 14 residues. The V end was cut by 7 bases, the J end by 0 bases, with 13 bases between. CDR3 residues: CASKEGSFSYEQYF. The CDR3, as DNA: TGTGCCAGCAAGGAGGGGTCCTTCTCCTACGAGCAGTACTTC.

This clonotype was found a few times. The rearrangement uses TRBV27 and TRBJ2-2; D is possibly TRBD1 (6 bases). The germline gives CDR1 MNHEY, CDR2 SMNVEV (reference sequence). This CDR3 has 15 residues. The ends were cut back, 5 bases at V and 0 bases at J, with 10 bases in the middle. CDR3 nucleotide sequence: TGTGCCAGCAGTGGACAGCTCGCGAACACCGGGGAGCTGTTTTTT. Its protein product is CASSGQLANTGELFF.

This clonotype turned up a few times. This chain links TRBV20-1 with TRBJ2-7, with 9 nucleotides matching TRBD2. Losses at the gene ends were 3 bases for V and 5 bases for J; bases not matched to a gene: 20. Germline V gene sequence: CDR1 DFQATT, CDR2 SNEGSKA (reference sequence). This CDR3 has 18 residues. DNA for the CDR3: TGCAGTGCTAGTCCCTCCCTCCCGAAAGCGGGAGGAAGCAACGAGCAGTACTTC. Protein product: CSASPSLPKAGGSNEQYF.

The chain is built from TRBV15 and TRBJ2-1; D is ambiguous. V dropped 0 bases and J dropped 0 bases, with 9 bases sitting between them. CDR1 is LNHNV and CDR2 is YYDKDF in the germline V gene (reference sequence). This CDR3 spans 16 amino acids. The CDR3 DNA reads as TGTGCCACCAGCAGAGATCGGGCGAGCTCCTACAATGAGCAGTTCTTC. Translated, it gives CATSRDRASSYNEQFF.

This clonotype was seen at least ten times. The V call is TRBV10-3, the J call TRBJ2-1; 7 bases fit TRBD2. The CDR3 has 15 amino acids. Germline V gene sequence: CDR1 ENHRY, CDR2 SYGVKD. After removal of 10 bases from V and 6 bases from J, the junction contained 15 bases not matched to a gene. The DNA for the CDR3 is TGTGCCACCTCCCGGGGAGGCGGGAGTAGCAATGAGCAGTTCTTC. Encoded protein: CATSRGGGSSNEQFF.

This clonotype was seen only a few times. This chain joins TRBV20-1 and TRBJ2-3; the D gene could be TRBD1 or TRBD2 (6 bases each). Looked up from germline, CDR1 is DFQATT and CDR2 is SNEGSKA (reference sequence). V lost 6 bases to trimming and J lost 0 bases, with 13 bases between them. The CDR3 is 14 residues long. The CDR3 DNA follows: TGCAGTGCGGTTCGGGGGCTCAGCACAGATACGCAGTATTTT. Translating it yields CSAVRGLSTDTQYF.

This clonotype turned up a few times. CDR3 residues: CSAALSYEQYF. The CDR3 DNA reads as TGCAGTGCCGCGCTCTCCTACGAGCAGTACTTC. The V and J genes are TRBV20-1 and TRBJ2-7; D is unresolved. V was clipped by 6 bases and J by 0 bases, with 6 bases between them. The CDR3 totals 11 residues. In germline, CDR1 is DFQATT, CDR2 SNEGSKA (reference sequence).

There are a few counts of this clonotype. The rearrangement uses TRBV5-1 and TRBJ2-7, with D perhaps matching TRBD1 (5 bases). V shed 0 bases and J shed 4 bases, with 14 bases lying between them. Looked up from germline, CDR1 is SGHRS and CDR2 is YFSETQ. CDR3 size: 15 residues. The CDR3 nucleotides are TGCGCCAGCAGCTTGGCCTCGGCCAGGGCTTACGAGCAGTACTTC. Its protein product is CASSLASARAYEQYF.

This clonotype turned up a few times. The genes are TRBV4-3 and TRBJ2-2; the D gene is possibly TRBD2 (6 bases). The CDR3 loop spans 15 amino acids. Trimming pared 1 base from V and 6 bases from J, leaving 12 bases between. Germline assignment: CDR1 LGHNA and CDR2 YSLEER. The CDR3 coding sequence is TGCGCCAGCAGCCAAGCACGGGAGATTCCCGGGGAGCTGTTTTTT. Translation: CASSQAREIPGELFF.

This clonotype was observed a handful of times. The J gene is TRBJ2-2, the V gene TRBV5-4; 9 positions match TRBD1. CDR1 and CDR2 from the germline V gene are SGHNT and YYREEE (reference sequence). Trimming took 2 bases from V and 4 from J; bases not matched to a gene: 3. The CDR3 is 15 amino acids. The CDR3 DNA is TGTGCCAGCAGCTTAAGGGACAGGGCCACCGGGGAGCTGTTTTTT. Residues: CASSLRDRATGELFF. Combining the CDR3 with reference TRBV5-4 and TRBJ2-2 gives the whole variable domain ETGVTQSPTHLIKTRGQQVTLRCSSQSGHNTVSWYQQALGQGPQFIFQYYREEENGRGNFPPRFSGLQFPNYSSELNVNALELDDSALYLCASSLRDRATGELFFGEGSRLTVL.

This CDR3 is CASSYSTSGGPYEQYF. CDR3 DNA sequence: TGTGCCAGCAGTTACTCGACTAGCGGGGGACCCTACGAGCAGTACTTC. V and J are TRBV6-2 or TRBV6-3 and TRBJ2-7; 12 nucleotides align to TRBD2. V gave up 0 bases and J gave up 2 bases; unmatched junction bases: 2. The CDR3 extends over 16 amino acids. CDR1 and CDR2 from the germline V gene are MNHEY and SVGEGT.

The chain has TRBV12-3 or TRBV12-4 and TRBJ1-1, with 9 bases fitting TRBD1. This CDR3 contains 13 residues. After removal of 6 bases from V and 9 bases from J, the junction contained 8 bases not matched to a gene. The CDR3 here is CASRAPGQGKAFF. CDR3 coding DNA: TGTGCCAGCAGAGCCCCGGGACAGGGAAAAGCTTTCTTT.

This clonotype was observed a handful of times. This chain connects TRBV20-1 to TRBJ1-1; D may be TRBD1 (5 bases). The CDR3 is made up of 12 amino acids. Germline CDR1 DFQATT, CDR2 SNEGSKA (reference sequence). CDR3 DNA: TGCATACCGGGACCAAGGAACACTGAAGCTTTCTTT. Its translation: CIPGPRNTEAFF.

This clonotype was counted a few times. The gene calls are TRBV18 and TRBJ2-5; 8 bases match TRBD1. There are 16 residues in the CDR3. Germline trimming cut 3 bases from V and 2 bases from J; bases unmatched to any gene: 8. The germline gives CDR1 KGHSH, CDR2 LQKENI. CDR3 sequence reads: CASSPEQGVAQETQYF. In DNA, the CDR3 is TGTGCCAGCTCACCCGAACAGGGGGTAGCACAAGAGACCCAGTACTTC.

The chain employs TRBV9 and TRBJ2-1, with TRBD2 matching 8 bases. The CDR3 extends over 16 amino acids. Germline loops: CDR1 SGDLS, CDR2 YYNGEE. Trimming took 0 bases from V and 0 from J; bases not matched to a gene: 2. The CDR3 is CASSVGLASSYNEQFF. The CDR3 DNA reads as TGTGCCAGCAGCGTAGGACTAGCGAGCTCCTACAATGAGCAGTTCTTC.

The chain combines TRBV7-2 with TRBJ1-5; TRBD1 agrees at 10 bases. The germline V gene encodes CDR1 SGHTA and CDR2 FQGNSA. With 0 bases clipped from V and 6 bases from J, the junction kept 8 bases outside the gene matches. The CDR3 loop spans 17 amino acids. The CDR3 is CASSLAPTGGSGQPQHF. The CDR3 nucleotides are TGTGCCAGCAGCTTAGCTCCGACAGGGGGCTCGGGTCAGCCCCAGCATTTT. Using reference TRBV7-2 and TRBJ1-5 for the parts outside the CDR3, the full variable domain is GAGVSQSPSNKVTEKGKDVELRCDPISGHTALYWYRQSLGQGLEFLIYFQGNSAPDKSGLPSDRFSAERTGGSVSTLTIQRTQQEDSAVYLCASSLAPTGGSGQPQHFGDGTRLSIL.

The CDR3 reads CASSVPRSGAKYNEQFF. In DNA, the CDR3 is TGTGCCAGCAGCGTACCCCGGAGCGGGGCTAAATACAATGAGCAGTTCTTC. This chain links TRBV5-4 with TRBJ2-1; TRBD2 matches at 7 bases. This CDR3 is built from 17 residues. J gave up 4 bases and V 4 bases, and 14 bases lay outside the gene matches. Germline V gene sequence: CDR1 SGHNT, CDR2 YYREEE (reference sequence).

This clonotype was counted only a few times. The chain uses TRBV5-1 and TRBJ2-1; D is perhaps TRBD2 (5 bases). Germline CDR1 SGHRS, CDR2 YFSETQ. The CDR3 has 12 amino acids. V was trimmed by 5 bases and J by 7 bases, leaving 10 bases between them. In nucleotides, the CDR3 is TGCGCCAGCAGGTTCGGGGAAAATGAGCAGTTCTTC. Its translation is CASRFGENEQFF.

The rearrangement links TRBV7-8 to TRBJ1-5; a weak D match, TRBD1 (5 bases). This CDR3 is built from 16 residues. V lost 3 bases and J lost 7, with 19 bases in between. CDR1 is SGHVS and CDR2 is FQNEAQ in the germline V gene. DNA of the CDR3: TGTGCCAGCAGCTTCGGTGGGGGATTAGACGGGCAGCCCCAGCATTTT. Its translation: CASSFGGGLDGQPQHF.

This clonotype was recorded a few times. The rearrangement links TRBV15 to TRBJ2-7; D is possibly TRBD1 (5 bases). V lost 0 bases to trimming and J lost 0 bases, with 12 bases between them. The CDR3 spans 16 residues. Germline V gene sequence: CDR1 LNHNV, CDR2 YYDKDF (reference sequence). CDR3 protein: CATSRDGKTVSYEQYF. CDR3 coding DNA: TGTGCCACCAGCAGAGATGGGAAGACAGTCTCCTACGAGCAGTACTTC. Supplemented by reference TRBV15 and TRBJ2-7, the full variable domain reads DAMVIQNPRYQVTQFGKPVTLSCSQTLNHNVMYWYQQKSSQAPKLLFHYYDKDFNNEADTPDNFQSRRPNTSFCFLDIRSPGLGDTAMYLCATSRDGKTVSYEQYFGPGTRLTVT.

This clonotype has at least ten counts. J is TRBJ1-2 and V is TRBV20-1, with D maybe TRBD1 (5 bases). CDR3 length: 13 residues. The V end lost 3 bases, the J end lost 4 bases, and 12 bases lay between the germline ends. Looked up from germline, CDR1 is DFQATT and CDR2 is SNEGSKA (reference sequence). DNA for the CDR3: TGCAGTGCTAGTATCCAGGGTGGCTATGGCTACACCTTC. Translating it yields CSASIQGGYGYTF.